This paragraph reports one TCR beta chain. The antigen is undetermined. These data come from a study of T cell responses to AZD1222 COVID-19 vaccine. Broader study findings: Per reports, nearly half of all spike-specific TCRs target regions that are unmutated in variants.

Researchers grouped second doses given at about 4 or about 12 weeks into one pool. The repertoire was sequenced with immunoSEQ multiplex PCR; TCRdb's copy has only in-frame clones and lacks some. The repertoire consists of 84,000 or so clones, with 90% occurring once and the leading ten covering approximately 3.2%. Germline assignment: CDR1 LNHDA and CDR2 SQIVND (reference sequence). The CDR3 runs to 16 residues. V lost 6 bases to trimming and J lost 1 base, with 19 bases between them. The source is an adult who received the AZD1222 COVID-19 vaccine. The chain links TRBV19 to TRBJ2-7; D assignment may be TRBD1 or TRBD2 (5 bases each). The source was peripheral blood, collected 28 days after the second AZD1222 dose. Here the CDR3 reads CASSLTRGGESYEQYF. Written as DNA, the CDR3 is TGTGCCAGTAGCTTAACACGTGGGGGAGAGTCCTACGAGCAGTACTTC.